This T cell receptor beta chain was sequenced in a study of patients and donors after allogeneic stem cell transplantation. Via MiXCR, TCRdb re-called the RT-PCR reads, giving one row per CDR3 protein. The sample has about 150,000 distinct CDR3 sequences, over 35% seen once; the top ten hold less than 60%. This CDR3 has 15 amino acids. Losses at the gene ends were 4 bases for V and 3 bases for J; bases not matched to a gene: 5. Germline lookup yields CDR1 SGHTA and CDR2 FQGNSA. This chain joins TRBV7-2 and TRBJ2-2, with TRBD1 identical over 7 bases. This clonotype was sampled from a human donor who was either an allogeneic HSCT recipient or a stem cell or donor lymphocyte infusion donor (not recorded which). It is not recorded whose cells these are; they may come from a transplant donor. The sample was blood, either unsorted or a sorted T cell fraction (not recorded which). The CDR3 DNA follows: TGTGCCAGCAGCTCCCGGACAGGAGACACCGGGGAGCTGTTTTTT. Protein sequence: CASSSRTGDTGELFF.